A selection of T cell receptor beta chains follows, all from one sample in a study of blood T cell repertoires in COVID-19. The assay was immunoSEQ multiplex PCR, and TCRdb's table has in-frame clones only and misses some. Among 110,000 or so clones listed, roughly 80% were seen once. The sequenced sample consisted of peripheral blood. These receptors originate from a man aged 50-60 years with acute or convalescent COVID-19. Each CDR3 is given with its conserved first and last residue. Each record gives: J gene, V gene, clone size, D gene, CDR3 DNA, CDR3 protein. D genes are given only for firm matches. Size values are once, few and many counts, or a class for expanded clones, and some rows have none.

J gene: TRBJ1-2
V gene: TRBV5-1
clone size: NA
D gene: TRBD1
CDR3 DNA: TGCGCCAGCGCCCCATCGACAGGGGATGGCTACACCTTC
CDR3 protein: CASAPSTGDGYTF

J gene: TRBJ1-2
V gene: TRBV3-1/TRBV3-2
clone size: NA
D gene: TRBD1
CDR3 DNA: TGTGCCAGCAGCCAAGAACAGGGGCTCGGCTATGGCTACACCTTC
CDR3 protein: CASSQEQGLGYGYTF

J gene: TRBJ1-1
V gene: TRBV3-1/TRBV3-2
clone size: NA
D gene: NA
CDR3 DNA: TGTGCCAGCAGCCCACGGGGTGGAACAACTGAAGCTTTCTTT
CDR3 protein: CASSPRGGTTEAFF

J gene: TRBJ2-6
V gene: TRBV28
clone size: once
D gene: NA
CDR3 DNA: TGTGCCAGCAGTGGCCCCTCTGGGGCCAACGTCCTGACTTTC
CDR3 protein: CASSGPSGANVLTF

J gene: TRBJ1-1
V gene: TRBV5-1
clone size: NA
D gene: NA
CDR3 DNA: TGCGCCAGCTCCCAGACAGGGAACACTGAAGCTTTCTTT
CDR3 protein: CASSQTGNTEAFF

J gene: TRBJ2-1
V gene: TRBV7-3
clone size: NA
D gene: TRBD2
CDR3 DNA: TGTGCCAGCAGCTTAAGGGAGCGGGGGGCCTACAATGAGCAGTTCTTC
CDR3 protein: CASSLRERGAYNEQFF

J gene: TRBJ2-2
V gene: TRBV5-1
clone size: NA
D gene: NA
CDR3 DNA: TGCGCCAGCAGCTTGGCCAGGGGGGCCTACTTCGAGGGGGAGCTGTTTTTT
CDR3 protein: CASSLARGAYFEGELFF

J gene: TRBJ1-4
V gene: TRBV4-1
clone size: NA
D gene: NA
CDR3 DNA: TGCGCCAGCAGCCAAGAAAGGGGGAGGGGTTTGGAAAAACTGTTTTTT
CDR3 protein: CASSQERGRGLEKLFF

J gene: TRBJ2-5
V gene: TRBV19
clone size: once
D gene: TRBD1
CDR3 DNA: TGTGCCAGTAGTGGGAGGGACAGGGAAGAGACCCAGTACTTC
CDR3 protein: CASSGRDREETQYF

J gene: TRBJ1-2
V gene: TRBV19
clone size: NA
D gene: TRBD1
CDR3 DNA: TGTGCCAGTAGTCATCAGGGGACAGATTTACACTATGGCTACACCTTC
CDR3 protein: CASSHQGTDLHYGYTF

J gene: TRBJ1-4
V gene: TRBV3-1/TRBV3-2
clone size: NA
D gene: NA
CDR3 DNA: TGTGCCAGCAAAACTTGGGGGGTTAATGAAAAACTGTTTTTT
CDR3 protein: CASKTWGVNEKLFF

J gene: TRBJ1-2
V gene: TRBV3-1/TRBV3-2
clone size: NA
D gene: NA
CDR3 DNA: TGTGCCAGCAGCCAATATGCCCGACAGTGGGGTTCGGGGGATGGCTACACCTTC
CDR3 protein: CASSQYARQWGSGDGYTF

J gene: TRBJ2-3
V gene: TRBV28
clone size: NA
D gene: TRBD2
CDR3 DNA: TGTGCAACCATGGGGGCTAGCGGGGGCCATGTAGATACGCAGTATTTT
CDR3 protein: CATMGASGGHVDTQYF

J gene: TRBJ1-2
V gene: TRBV15
clone size: NA
D gene: TRBD1
CDR3 DNA: TGTGCCACCAGCAGAGATCAGGGGGCGAGAGGCTACACCTTC
CDR3 protein: CATSRDQGARGYTF

J gene: TRBJ2-1
V gene: TRBV7-3
clone size: NA
D gene: NA
CDR3 DNA: TGTGCCAGCAGCTTAATGGGACTCTCCGGGAGTGAGCAGTTCTTC
CDR3 protein: CASSLMGLSGSEQFF

J gene: TRBJ2-7
V gene: TRBV5-1
clone size: NA
D gene: NA
CDR3 DNA: TGCGCCAGCAGCGCGGGTCCTACGGGCGAGCAGTACTTC
CDR3 protein: CASSAGPTGEQYF

J gene: TRBJ1-2
V gene: TRBV28
clone size: few
D gene: NA
CDR3 DNA: TGTGCCAGCAGTCCTTCCTCCTATGGCTACACCTTC
CDR3 protein: CASSPSSYGYTF

J gene: TRBJ1-1
V gene: TRBV5-5
clone size: NA
D gene: TRBD1
CDR3 DNA: TGTGCCAGCAGCTTGTGGGACAGGGGAGCTTTCTTT
CDR3 protein: CASSLWDRGAFF

J gene: TRBJ2-2
V gene: TRBV24-1
clone size: NA
D gene: NA
CDR3 DNA: TGTGCCACCAGTGATTTCCGGCAACAGGGAACAGCGAACACCGGGGAGCTGTTTTTT
CDR3 protein: CATSDFRQQGTANTGELFF

J gene: TRBJ2-7
V gene: TRBV7-2
clone size: NA
D gene: TRBD2
CDR3 DNA: TGTGCCAGCAGCTTGGATCTAGCGGGGCAGGGCGAGCAGTACTTC
CDR3 protein: CASSLDLAGQGEQYF

J gene: TRBJ1-2
V gene: TRBV5-1
clone size: NA
D gene: TRBD1
CDR3 DNA: TGCGCCAGCAGCTTTTTGACAGGGGAAGGGGGCTACACCTTC
CDR3 protein: CASSFLTGEGGYTF

J gene: TRBJ1-2
V gene: TRBV9
clone size: few
D gene: NA
CDR3 DNA: TGTGCCAGCAGCGTACTCACAGGTGGCTATGGCTACACCTTC
CDR3 protein: CASSVLTGGYGYTF

J gene: TRBJ2-7
V gene: TRBV29-1
clone size: NA
D gene: NA
CDR3 DNA: TGCAGCGTTGAAGATCTTCTGTCCGAGCAGTACTTC
CDR3 protein: CSVEDLLSEQYF

J gene: TRBJ2-3
V gene: TRBV5-5
clone size: NA
D gene: NA
CDR3 DNA: TGTGCCAGCAGCTGGGACATTCACACAGATACGCAGTATTTT
CDR3 protein: CASSWDIHTDTQYF

J gene: TRBJ1-2
V gene: TRBV5-6
clone size: NA
D gene: TRBD1
CDR3 DNA: TGTGCCAGCAGCGACTGGGACAGGGGGAACTATGGCTACACCTTC
CDR3 protein: CASSDWDRGNYGYTF

J gene: TRBJ2-2
V gene: TRBV9
clone size: NA
D gene: NA
CDR3 DNA: TGTGCCAGCAGCGTAGTGGCGGGGGCCCACACCGGGGAGCTGTTTTTT
CDR3 protein: CASSVVAGAHTGELFF

J gene: TRBJ2-7
V gene: TRBV5-5
clone size: NA
D gene: TRBD1
CDR3 DNA: TGTGCCAGCAGCTCAGGGACAGGGAAAGGGTACGAGCAGTACTTC
CDR3 protein: CASSSGTGKGYEQYF

J gene: TRBJ2-2
V gene: TRBV5-1
clone size: NA
D gene: TRBD2
CDR3 DNA: TGCGCCAGCAGCTTGATCCCTAGCGGGTCGAACACCGGGGAGCTGTTTTTT
CDR3 protein: CASSLIPSGSNTGELFF

J gene: TRBJ2-6
V gene: TRBV12-5
clone size: NA
D gene: NA
CDR3 DNA: TGTGCTAGTGGTTTGGGTGCAGGGTCTGGGGCCAACGTCCTGACTTTC
CDR3 protein: CASGLGAGSGANVLTF

J gene: TRBJ1-6
V gene: TRBV11-2
clone size: NA
D gene: NA
CDR3 DNA: TGTGCCAGCAGCTTAGATACAGCCAGGGCTAATTCACCCCTCCACTTT
CDR3 protein: CASSLDTARANSPLHF

J gene: TRBJ1-1
V gene: TRBV6-6
clone size: NA
D gene: TRBD1
CDR3 DNA: TGTGCCAGCAGCTCCCCCGGACAGGTCACTGAAGCTTTCTTT
CDR3 protein: CASSSPGQVTEAFF

J gene: TRBJ1-4
V gene: TRBV10-1
clone size: NA
D gene: TRBD1
CDR3 DNA: TGCGCCAGCAGTGAGGGGACAGGGGGTGAAAAACTGTTTTTT
CDR3 protein: CASSEGTGGEKLFF

J gene: TRBJ2-3
V gene: TRBV6-5
clone size: NA
D gene: NA
CDR3 DNA: TGTGCCAGCAGTTACCGCCGGGGTGGAGAAGATACGCAGTATTTT
CDR3 protein: CASSYRRGGEDTQYF

J gene: TRBJ1-3
V gene: TRBV5-1
clone size: once
D gene: NA
CDR3 DNA: TGCGCCAGCAGCTTGGTTTCGCCGACTATCAGCTCTGGAAACACCATATATTTT
CDR3 protein: CASSLVSPTISSGNTIYF

J gene: TRBJ2-3
V gene: TRBV5-1
clone size: NA
D gene: TRBD2
CDR3 DNA: TGCGCCAGCAGCCCAGGACTAGCGGGGGGAACAGATACGCAGTATTTT
CDR3 protein: CASSPGLAGGTDTQYF

J gene: TRBJ1-5
V gene: TRBV30
clone size: few
D gene: TRBD1
CDR3 DNA: TGTGCCTCTTTTGCCGGACAGGGTGATCAGCCCCAGCATTTT
CDR3 protein: CASFAGQGDQPQHF

J gene: TRBJ2-2
V gene: TRBV9
clone size: NA
D gene: NA
CDR3 DNA: TGTGCCAGCGGACAAGGGCGGAGGGGCGGGGAGCTGTTTTTT
CDR3 protein: CASGQGRRGGELFF

J gene: TRBJ1-2
V gene: TRBV10-3
clone size: NA
D gene: NA
CDR3 DNA: TGTGCCATCGCAGAGCAGGACCAGGGCTCCCATGGCTACACCTTC
CDR3 protein: CAIAEQDQGSHGYTF

J gene: TRBJ1-1
V gene: TRBV10-3
clone size: NA
D gene: NA
CDR3 DNA: TGTGCCATCAGTGAGTCTAACCAGGGGACAGCTTTCTTT
CDR3 protein: CAISESNQGTAFF

J gene: TRBJ2-6
V gene: TRBV29-1
clone size: few
D gene: NA
CDR3 DNA: TGCAGCGTTGGGGGCCCAGGGTCCCACTCTGGGGCCAACGTCCTGACTTTC
CDR3 protein: CSVGGPGSHSGANVLTF

J gene: TRBJ1-2
V gene: TRBV6-5
clone size: once
D gene: NA
CDR3 DNA: TGTGCCAGCAGTAGGGGAGGGAGTATGGTCTATGGCTACACCTTC
CDR3 protein: CASSRGGSMVYGYTF

J gene: TRBJ2-5
V gene: TRBV4-1
clone size: NA
D gene: TRBD2
CDR3 DNA: TGCGCCAGCAGCCAAGAAGGAGCGGGGTACCAAGAGACCCAGTACTTC
CDR3 protein: CASSQEGAGYQETQYF

J gene: TRBJ1-4
V gene: TRBV4-2
clone size: few
D gene: TRBD1
CDR3 DNA: TGTGCCAGCAGCTTCGGCACAGGGGAAGGATACGAAAAACTGTTTTTT
CDR3 protein: CASSFGTGEGYEKLFF

J gene: TRBJ1-6
V gene: TRBV19
clone size: NA
D gene: TRBD1
CDR3 DNA: TGTGCCAGTAGTACCCGGGACAGGACCACCAATTCACCCCTCCACTTT
CDR3 protein: CASSTRDRTTNSPLHF

J gene: TRBJ2-1
V gene: TRBV27
clone size: once
D gene: TRBD2
CDR3 DNA: TGTGCCAGCCACCGACCGGGTAGCGGGGGAAACCCCTACAATGAGCAGTTCTTC
CDR3 protein: CASHRPGSGGNPYNEQFF

J gene: TRBJ1-1
V gene: TRBV12-3/TRBV12-4
clone size: NA
D gene: NA
CDR3 DNA: TGTGCCAGCAGTTTAGGTAAGGGGGCTGAAGCTTTCTTT
CDR3 protein: CASSLGKGAEAFF

J gene: TRBJ2-2
V gene: TRBV7-3
clone size: NA
D gene: TRBD2
CDR3 DNA: TGTGCCAGCAGCCCTCGGGGGGCGAACACCGGGGAGCTGTTTTTT
CDR3 protein: CASSPRGANTGELFF

J gene: TRBJ1-2
V gene: TRBV28
clone size: NA
D gene: NA
CDR3 DNA: TGTGCCAGCAGTTTCCAGAATGGCTACACCTTC
CDR3 protein: CASSFQNGYTF

J gene: TRBJ1-1
V gene: TRBV19
clone size: NA
D gene: TRBD1
CDR3 DNA: TGTGCCAGTAGCCCCATGGACAGGCTGAACACTGAAGCTTTCTTT
CDR3 protein: CASSPMDRLNTEAFF

J gene: TRBJ1-5
V gene: TRBV5-6
clone size: few
D gene: NA
CDR3 DNA: TGTGCCAGCAGCCGATGGAGTAGCAATCAGCCCCAGCATTTT
CDR3 protein: CASSRWSSNQPQHF

J gene: TRBJ1-2
V gene: TRBV5-6
clone size: NA
D gene: TRBD1
CDR3 DNA: TGTGCCAGCAGCTGGGGACAGGGGGGCTCTGGCTACACCTTC
CDR3 protein: CASSWGQGGSGYTF

J gene: TRBJ1-1
V gene: TRBV5-1
clone size: NA
D gene: NA
CDR3 DNA: TGCGCCAGCAGCTTGACAGGGCGGAACACTGAAGCTTTCTTT
CDR3 protein: CASSLTGRNTEAFF

J gene: TRBJ2-5
V gene: TRBV11-2
clone size: NA
D gene: TRBD2
CDR3 DNA: TGTGCCAGCAGACCAGGGACTAGCGGGGGGGAAGAGACCCAGTACTTC
CDR3 protein: CASRPGTSGGEETQYF

J gene: TRBJ2-2
V gene: TRBV9
clone size: NA
D gene: TRBD1
CDR3 DNA: TGTGCCAGCAAGTCTGGGACAGCCCCCGGGGAGCTGTTTTTT
CDR3 protein: CASKSGTAPGELFF

J gene: TRBJ1-2
V gene: TRBV11-2
clone size: NA
D gene: TRBD1
CDR3 DNA: TGTGCCAGCAGCCCGGACAGGGGAATTGGCTATGGCTACACCTTC
CDR3 protein: CASSPDRGIGYGYTF

J gene: TRBJ2-3
V gene: TRBV9
clone size: NA
D gene: TRBD2
CDR3 DNA: TGTGCCAGCAGCGTAGGGCTCCTAGCGGGGGTCGGCACAGATACGCAGTATTTT
CDR3 protein: CASSVGLLAGVGTDTQYF

J gene: TRBJ1-4
V gene: TRBV29-1
clone size: NA
D gene: NA
CDR3 DNA: TGCAGCGTTCAGGGGATAGGAGGTGAAAAACTGTTTTTT
CDR3 protein: CSVQGIGGEKLFF

J gene: TRBJ1-1
V gene: TRBV5-1
clone size: NA
D gene: NA
CDR3 DNA: TGCGCCAGCAGATTATCAGACAGCTCCCTTCAAGCTTTCTTT
CDR3 protein: CASRLSDSSLQAFF